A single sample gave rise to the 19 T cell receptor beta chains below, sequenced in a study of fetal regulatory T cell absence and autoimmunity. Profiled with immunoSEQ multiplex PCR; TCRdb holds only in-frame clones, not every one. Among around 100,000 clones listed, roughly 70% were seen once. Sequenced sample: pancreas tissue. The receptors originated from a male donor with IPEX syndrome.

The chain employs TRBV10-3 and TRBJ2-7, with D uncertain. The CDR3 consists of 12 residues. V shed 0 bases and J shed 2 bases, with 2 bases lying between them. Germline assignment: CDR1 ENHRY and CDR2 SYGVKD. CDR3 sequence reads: CAISESTYEQYF. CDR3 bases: TGTGCCATCAGTGAGTCGACCTACGAGCAGTACTTC.

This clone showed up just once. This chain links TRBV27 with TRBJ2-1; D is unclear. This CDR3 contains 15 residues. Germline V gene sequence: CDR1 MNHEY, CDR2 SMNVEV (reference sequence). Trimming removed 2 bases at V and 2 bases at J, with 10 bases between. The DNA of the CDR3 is TGTGCCAGCAGTTTAGGTGACCCTGCCTACAATGAGCAGTTCTTC. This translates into CASSLGDPAYNEQFF.

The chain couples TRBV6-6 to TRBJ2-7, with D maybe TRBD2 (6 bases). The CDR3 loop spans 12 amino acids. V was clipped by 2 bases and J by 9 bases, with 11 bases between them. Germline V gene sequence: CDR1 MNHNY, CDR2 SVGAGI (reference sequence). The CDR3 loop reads CASSYPTGGQYF. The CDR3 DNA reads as TGTGCCAGCAGTTACCCTACCGGGGGGCAGTACTTC.

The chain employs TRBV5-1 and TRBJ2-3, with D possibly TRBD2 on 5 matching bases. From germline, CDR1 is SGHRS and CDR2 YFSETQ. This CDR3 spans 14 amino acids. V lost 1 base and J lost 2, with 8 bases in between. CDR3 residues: CASSLQRTTDTQYF. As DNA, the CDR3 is TGCGCCAGCAGCTTGCAGCGGACCACAGATACGCAGTATTTT.

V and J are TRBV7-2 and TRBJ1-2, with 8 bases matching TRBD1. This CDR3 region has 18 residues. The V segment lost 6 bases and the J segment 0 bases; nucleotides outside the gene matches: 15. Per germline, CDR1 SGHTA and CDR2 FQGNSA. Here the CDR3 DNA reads TGTGCCAGCAGTTCCGCGCCCGCCTACAGGGGGTCTAACTATGGCTACACCTTC. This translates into CASSSAPAYRGSNYGYTF. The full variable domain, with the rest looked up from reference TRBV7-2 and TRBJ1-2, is GAGVSQSPSNKVTEKGKDVELRCDPISGHTALYWYRQSLGQGLEFLIYFQGNSAPDKSGLPSDRFSAERTGGSVSTLTIQRTQQEDSAVYLCASSSAPAYRGSNYGYTFGSGTRLTVV.

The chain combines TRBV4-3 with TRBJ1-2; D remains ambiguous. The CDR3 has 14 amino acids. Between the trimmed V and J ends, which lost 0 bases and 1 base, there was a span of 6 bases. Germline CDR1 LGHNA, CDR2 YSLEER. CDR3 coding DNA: TGCGCCAGCAGCCAAGACGCCTTTAACTATGGCTACACCTTC. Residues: CASSQDAFNYGYTF.

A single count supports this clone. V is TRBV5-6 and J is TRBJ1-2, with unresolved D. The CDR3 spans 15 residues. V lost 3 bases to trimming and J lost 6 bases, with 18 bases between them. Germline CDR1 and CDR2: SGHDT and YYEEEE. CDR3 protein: CASSWDTRTLNGYTF. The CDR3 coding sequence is TGTGCCAGCAGCTGGGATACAAGGACCCTTAATGGCTACACCTTC.

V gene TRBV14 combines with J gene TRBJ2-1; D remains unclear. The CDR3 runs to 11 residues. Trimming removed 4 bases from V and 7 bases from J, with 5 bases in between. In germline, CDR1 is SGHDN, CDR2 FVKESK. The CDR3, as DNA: TGTGCCAGCAGCCTGAGGAATGAGCAGTTCTTC. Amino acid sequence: CASSLRNEQFF.

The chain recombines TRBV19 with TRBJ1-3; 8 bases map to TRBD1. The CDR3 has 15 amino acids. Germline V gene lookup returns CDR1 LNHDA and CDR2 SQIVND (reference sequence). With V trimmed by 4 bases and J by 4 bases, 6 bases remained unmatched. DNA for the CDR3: TGTGCCAGTAGTACCGGACAGGGATCCGGAAACACCATATATTTT. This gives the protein CASSTGQGSGNTIYF.

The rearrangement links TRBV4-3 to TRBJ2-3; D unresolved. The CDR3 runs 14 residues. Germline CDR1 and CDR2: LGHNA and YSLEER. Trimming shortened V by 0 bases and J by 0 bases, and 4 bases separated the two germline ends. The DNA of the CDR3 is TGCGCCAGCAGCCAAGACCCTAGCACAGATACGCAGTATTTT. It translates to CASSQDPSTDTQYF.

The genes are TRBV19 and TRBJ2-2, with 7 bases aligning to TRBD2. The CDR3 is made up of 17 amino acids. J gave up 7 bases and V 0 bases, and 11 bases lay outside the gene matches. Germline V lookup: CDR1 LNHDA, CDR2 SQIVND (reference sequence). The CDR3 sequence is CASSIDGSAQRGGELFF. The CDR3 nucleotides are TGTGCCAGTAGTATAGATGGTAGTGCGCAGCGGGGCGGGGAGCTGTTTTTT. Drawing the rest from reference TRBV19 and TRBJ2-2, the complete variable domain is DGGITQSPKYLFRKEGQNVTLSCEQNLNHDAMYWYRQDPGQGLRLIYYSQIVNDFQKGDIAEGYSVSREKKESFPLTVTSAQKNPTAFYLCASSIDGSAQRGGELFFGEGSRLTVL.

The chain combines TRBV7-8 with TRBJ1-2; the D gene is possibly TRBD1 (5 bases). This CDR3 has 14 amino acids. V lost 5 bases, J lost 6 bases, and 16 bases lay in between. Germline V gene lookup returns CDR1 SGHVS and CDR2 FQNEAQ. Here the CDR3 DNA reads TGTGCCAGCAGCGAACAGGCAGGCGGGGATGGCTACACCTTC. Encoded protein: CASSEQAGGDGYTF.

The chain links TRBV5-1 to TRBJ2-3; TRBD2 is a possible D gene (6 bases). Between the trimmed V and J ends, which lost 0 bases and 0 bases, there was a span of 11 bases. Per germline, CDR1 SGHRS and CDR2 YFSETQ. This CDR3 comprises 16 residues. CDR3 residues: CASSLVGGTSTDTQYF. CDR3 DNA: TGCGCCAGCAGCTTGGTGGGCGGGACTAGCACAGATACGCAGTATTTT.

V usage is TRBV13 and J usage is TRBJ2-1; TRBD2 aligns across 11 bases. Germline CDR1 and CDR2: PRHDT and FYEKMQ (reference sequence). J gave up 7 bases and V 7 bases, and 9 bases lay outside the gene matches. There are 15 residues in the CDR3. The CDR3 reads CASTILAGDLNEQFF. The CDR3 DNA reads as TGTGCCAGCACCATACTAGCGGGAGATTTAAATGAGCAGTTCTTC.

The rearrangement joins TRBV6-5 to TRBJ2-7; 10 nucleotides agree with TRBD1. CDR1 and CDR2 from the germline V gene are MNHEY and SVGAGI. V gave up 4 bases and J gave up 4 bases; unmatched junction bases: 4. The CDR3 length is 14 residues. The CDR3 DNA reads TGTGCCAGCAGTTGGACAGGGGGGGAATACGAGCAGTACTTC. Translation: CASSWTGGEYEQYF.

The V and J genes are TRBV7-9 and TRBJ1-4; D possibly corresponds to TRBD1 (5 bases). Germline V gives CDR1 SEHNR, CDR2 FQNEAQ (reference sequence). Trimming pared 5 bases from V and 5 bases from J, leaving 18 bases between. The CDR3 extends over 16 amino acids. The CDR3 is CASSKNGGGRNEKLFF. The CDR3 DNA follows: TGTGCCAGCAGCAAAAATGGTGGGGGTCGGAATGAAAAACTGTTTTTT.

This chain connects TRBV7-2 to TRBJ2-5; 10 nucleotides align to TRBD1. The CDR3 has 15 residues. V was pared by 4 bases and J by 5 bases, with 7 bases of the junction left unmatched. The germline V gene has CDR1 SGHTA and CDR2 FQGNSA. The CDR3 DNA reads TGTGCCAGCAGCTCGGGACAGGGGTGGATCGAGACCCAGTACTTC. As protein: CASSSGQGWIETQYF.

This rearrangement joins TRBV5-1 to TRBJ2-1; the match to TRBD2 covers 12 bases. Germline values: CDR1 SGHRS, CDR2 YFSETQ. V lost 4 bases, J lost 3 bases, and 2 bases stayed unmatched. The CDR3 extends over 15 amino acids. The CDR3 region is CASSPGLAGYNEQFF. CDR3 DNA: TGCGCCAGCAGCCCGGGACTAGCGGGCTACAATGAGCAGTTCTTC.

This CDR3 reads CASSLLPAGGPGETQYF. CDR3 DNA sequence: TGTGCCAGCAGCTTACTTCCTGCGGGAGGGCCAGGGGAGACCCAGTACTTC. This chain connects TRBV11-2 to TRBJ2-5, with 9 nucleotides matching TRBD2. The ends lost 2 bases at V and 5 bases at J; junction bases unmatched: 12. From germline, CDR1 is SGHAT and CDR2 FQNNGV. The CDR3 loop spans 17 amino acids.